This TCR beta chain was profiled in a study of T cell responses to AZD1222 COVID-19 vaccine. TCRdb's table, derived via immunoSEQ multiplex PCR, lists solely in-frame clones and lacks some. The top ten clones hold roughly 5.2% of a sample with about 130,000 clones, 88% of them seen once. CDR1 SGHRS and CDR2 YFSETQ come from the germline V gene. The length of the CDR3 is 15 residues. V lost 3 bases and J lost 5; bases outside the gene matches: 6. Here the sequenced sample was peripheral blood, taken 28 days after the second AZD1222 dose. This sequence joins TRBV5-1 and TRBJ2-7; 12 positions match TRBD1. The TCR originated in an adult who received the AZD1222 COVID-19 vaccine. The CDR3 is CASSSGTGGWDEQYF. The CDR3 nucleotides read TGCGCCAGCAGCTCCGGGACAGGGGGCTGGGACGAGCAGTACTTC.